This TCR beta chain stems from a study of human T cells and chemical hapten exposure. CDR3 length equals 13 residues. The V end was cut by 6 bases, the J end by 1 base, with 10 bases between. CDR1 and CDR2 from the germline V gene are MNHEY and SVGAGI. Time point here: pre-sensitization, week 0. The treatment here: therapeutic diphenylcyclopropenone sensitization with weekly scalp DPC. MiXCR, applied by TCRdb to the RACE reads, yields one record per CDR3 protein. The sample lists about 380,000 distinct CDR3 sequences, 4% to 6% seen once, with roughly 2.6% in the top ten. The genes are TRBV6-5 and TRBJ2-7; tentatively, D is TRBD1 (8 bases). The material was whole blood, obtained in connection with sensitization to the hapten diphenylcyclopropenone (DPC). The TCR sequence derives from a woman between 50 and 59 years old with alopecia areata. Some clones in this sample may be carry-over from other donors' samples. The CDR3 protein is CASRQGGSYEQYF. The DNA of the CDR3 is TGTGCCAGCAGACAGGGGGGGTCCTACGAGCAGTACTTC.